These 11 T cell receptor beta chains were sequenced from one sample in a study of cytomegalovirus exposure and HLA in healthy donors. 13 Jbeta primers and 60 Vbeta primers were used for the PCR. Profiling relied on immunoSEQ multiplex PCR, and the TCRdb table lists in-frame clones only, not all of them. This table has 180,000 or so clones, 70% to 80% appearing once. Sequenced input: PBMCs. All receptors come from a man aged 18 to 29 in good health and CMV-seronegative.

The V call is TRBV2, the J call TRBJ1-6, with 9 bases fitting TRBD1. The CDR3 has 15 residues. The J segment lost 10 bases and the V segment lost 6 bases, leaving 10 bases of the junction unmatched. Germline assignment: CDR1 SNHLY and CDR2 FYNNEI. The DNA for the CDR3 is TGTGCCAGCAGCGTCTCCGGGACAGGGAACTCACCCCTCCACTTT. Protein: CASSVSGTGNSPLHF.

This chain links TRBV11-3 with TRBJ1-1; weak D call: TRBD1 (6 bases). In germline, CDR1 is SGHNT, CDR2 YENEEA. The V and J ends lost 5 bases and 6 bases respectively, with 19 bases between them. The CDR3 has 15 amino acids. The chain's CDR3 is CASSPRIGQYAEAFF. The CDR3 nucleotides are TGTGCCAGCAGCCCACGCATCGGACAGTACGCTGAAGCTTTCTTT.

The rearrangement links TRBV4-3 to TRBJ1-2; a possible D gene is TRBD1 (5 bases). With 1 base removed from V and 4 bases from J, the gap between germline ends came to 7 bases. The germline CDR1 and CDR2 sequences are LGHNA and YSLEER. The CDR3 has 13 residues. CDR3 in amino acids: CASSQGRGYGYTF. The CDR3 DNA reads TGCGCCAGCAGCCAAGGGAGGGGCTATGGCTACACCTTC.

The chain combines TRBV6-5 with TRBJ2-1, with 12 bases that match TRBD2. The V gene's germline CDR1 is MNHEY and CDR2 SVGAGI. The trim removed 6 bases at V and 6 bases at J, leaving 6 bases unmatched. This CDR3 is built from 15 residues. The CDR3 DNA sequence: TGTGCCAGCAGGCGTCTAGCGGGAGGGGGCAATGAGCAGTTCTTC. Amino acids: CASRRLAGGGNEQFF.

This chain joins TRBV6-5 and TRBJ2-7, with TRBD1 matching 9 bases. V dropped 6 bases and J dropped 4; count of bases not matched to a gene: 10. CDR3 length: 15 amino acids. The germline gives CDR1 MNHEY, CDR2 SVGAGI. CDR3 coding DNA: TGTGCCAGCAGCCCCGCCATGGGACAGGGTTACGAGCAGTACTTC. Its translation: CASSPAMGQGYEQYF.

The J gene is TRBJ2-1, the V gene TRBV4-1, with 8 bases that match TRBD2. J was trimmed by 5 bases and V by 3 bases; bases with no gene match: 15. The CDR3 has 18 amino acids. Germline V gene data show CDR1 as MGHRA and CDR2 as YSYEKL. Here the CDR3 reads CASSHSYGEAGEDNEQFF. In DNA form, the CDR3 reads TGCGCCAGCAGCCACTCGTATGGGGAAGCGGGAGAAGACAATGAGCAGTTCTTC.

Only a few counts were recorded for this clone. The chain recombines TRBV5-8 with TRBJ2-7; maybe TRBD2 (5 bases). Germline V gives CDR1 SGHTS, CDR2 YDEGEE. This CDR3 comprises 13 residues. V dropped 3 bases and J dropped 1 base, with 8 bases sitting between them. CDR3 nucleotide sequence: TGTGCCAGCAGCTACGGGAAATCCTACGAGCAGTACTTC. Its protein product is CASSYGKSYEQYF.

V usage is TRBV6-5 and J usage is TRBJ2-3; TRBD1 matches 7 bases. The CDR3 runs to 13 residues. The germline V gene encodes CDR1 MNHEY and CDR2 SVGAGI. J lost 4 bases, V lost 5 bases, and 3 bases had no gene match. As DNA, the CDR3 is TGTGCCAGCAGTGAACAGGGGCCAGATACGCAGTATTTT. Residues: CASSEQGPDTQYF.

V usage is TRBV9 and J usage is TRBJ2-5; 8 bases are a match to TRBD2. CDR1 is SGDLS, CDR2 YYNGEE, per germline. This CDR3 contains 18 residues. Trimming took 0 bases from V and 1 from J; bases not matched to a gene: 11. Here the CDR3 reads CASSVASGAGGGQETQYF. The CDR3 DNA reads as TGTGCCAGCAGCGTAGCCTCGGGGGCGGGAGGAGGCCAAGAGACCCAGTACTTC.

The chain uses TRBV19 and TRBJ1-5, with D possibly TRBD1 on 5 matching bases. This CDR3 comprises 16 residues. V was cut by 4 bases and J by 3 bases, with 16 bases left in between. Germline CDR1 reads LNHDA; CDR2 reads SQIVND (reference sequence). The CDR3 nucleotides are TGTGCCAGTAGTACCCTGGAGGGGCGCTCCAATCAGCCCCAGCATTTT. Translating gives CASSTLEGRSNQPQHF. Full variable domain (remainder filled in from reference TRBV19 and TRBJ1-5): DGGITQSPKYLFRKEGQNVTLSCEQNLNHDAMYWYRQDPGQGLRLIYYSQIVNDFQKGDIAEGYSVSREKKESFPLTVTSAQKNPTAFYLCASSTLEGRSNQPQHFGDGTRLSIL.

The gene calls are TRBV11-3 and TRBJ2-1, with 10 bases aligning to TRBD2. With V trimmed by 4 bases and J by 7 bases, 7 bases remained unmatched. Germline values: CDR1 SGHNT, CDR2 YENEEA. CDR3 length equals 15 residues. CDR3 DNA: TGTGCCAGCAGCTCGTTTTTAGCGGGGGGAAATGAGCAGTTCTTC. Its translation: CASSSFLAGGNEQFF.